Below are 13 T cell receptor beta chains sequenced from a single sample in a study of shared clonotypes between healthy human individuals. Only in-frame clones appear in the TCRdb table, and some are missing; sequencing was by immunoSEQ multiplex PCR. The table has 1.4 million or so clones, about 98.5% seen once; the top ten hold around 0.38%. Sequencing input: naive CD4+ T cells sorted from blood. Described subset: CD45RA+ positively selected. The receptors derive from a young man in good health.

This chain links TRBV4-1 with TRBJ2-3; 7 positions match TRBD2. The V segment lost 0 bases and the J segment 3 bases; nucleotides outside the gene matches: 6. Per the germline V gene, CDR1 is MGHRA and CDR2 is YSYEKL. CDR3 size: 16 residues. The CDR3 reads CASSQEGGRITDTQYF. CDR3 bases: TGCGCCAGCAGCCAAGAGGGAGGGAGGATTACAGATACGCAGTATTTT.

V is TRBV2 and J is TRBJ2-1; possibly TRBD1 or TRBD2 for D (6 bases each). Germline V lookup: CDR1 SNHLY, CDR2 FYNNEI. The ends were cut back, 0 bases at V and 15 bases at J, with 15 bases in the middle. This CDR3 is 13 amino acids long. DNA of the CDR3: TGTGCCAGCAGTGAAGCCAATTGGGGGGCTTGGTTCTTC. As protein: CASSEANWGAWFF.

The rearrangement joins TRBV5-1 to TRBJ2-5; D gene ambiguous. The CDR3 is 14 residues long. Trimming took off 0 bases at V and 5 bases at J, with 11 bases between the two ends. Germline CDR1 and CDR2: SGHRS and YFSETQ. The CDR3 is CASSLGAVRETQYF. The CDR3 DNA follows: TGCGCCAGCAGCTTGGGGGCTGTCCGGGAGACCCAGTACTTC.

V is TRBV19 and J is TRBJ1-2; TRBD1 agrees at 9 bases. Germline V gives CDR1 LNHDA, CDR2 SQIVND (reference sequence). The CDR3 spans 16 residues. V lost 8 bases, J lost 7 bases, and 17 bases stayed unmatched. The CDR3 loop is CASYRDRASSPGGYTF. CDR3 in DNA: TGTGCCAGTTACCGGGACAGGGCTTCCTCGCCCGGTGGCTACACCTTC.

The rearrangement uses TRBV5-1 and TRBJ2-7; the match to TRBD1 covers 7 bases. V dropped 0 bases and J dropped 6; count of bases not matched to a gene: 6. The CDR3 runs to 14 residues. The V gene's germline CDR1 is SGHRS and CDR2 YFSETQ. The CDR3 DNA follows: TGCGCCAGCAGCTTGGTGACAGGGTCGATCGAGCAGTACTTC. It specifies CASSLVTGSIEQYF.

The chain recombines TRBV19 with TRBJ2-7, with 10 nucleotides matching TRBD2. V was clipped by 3 bases and J by 3 bases; unmatched bases: 11. The CDR3 loop spans 17 amino acids. Germline assignment: CDR1 LNHDA and CDR2 SQIVND (reference sequence). The CDR3 DNA sequence: TGTGCCAGTAGTATTCAGTCTAGCGGGAGCGCGATCTACGAGCAGTACTTC. It translates to CASSIQSSGSAIYEQYF.

The chain employs TRBV29-1 and TRBJ2-3, with a tentative D call TRBD2 (6 bases). Per the germline V gene, CDR1 is SQVTM and CDR2 is ANQGSEA. Trimming stripped 7 bases from V and 1 base from J, with 12 bases between. This CDR3 spans 13 amino acids. DNA of the CDR3: TGCAGCGGGGACTTTGATGGCACAGATACGCAGTATTTT. Translating gives CSGDFDGTDTQYF.

This clone occurred once. The rearrangement links TRBV7-9 to TRBJ1-2; D ambiguous. The germline V gene encodes CDR1 SEHNR and CDR2 FQNEAQ (reference sequence). Trimming pared 1 base from V and 13 bases from J, leaving 16 bases between. This CDR3 comprises 13 residues. The CDR3 DNA reads TGTGCCAGCAGCTTAGGGGCCCAGGCTGCCGGCACCTTC. Amino acid sequence: CASSLGAQAAGTF.

The CDR3 DNA follows: TGCGCCAGCAGTGAGCCTCCCTCTGATACGCAGTATTTT. It encodes CASSEPPSDTQYF. The chain joins TRBV10-1 to TRBJ2-3; D ambiguous. CDR3 size: 13 residues. In germline, CDR1 is WNHNN, CDR2 SYGVQD (reference sequence). V lost 2 bases to trimming and J lost 6 bases, with 9 bases between them.

The rearrangement links TRBV7-2 to TRBJ2-7; no firm D call. Per germline, CDR1 SGHTA and CDR2 FQGNSA. Trimming shortened V by 5 bases and J by 0 bases, and 8 bases separated the two germline ends. CDR3 size: 13 residues. The CDR3 loop is CASSKRHSYEQYF. In nucleotides, the CDR3 is TGTGCCAGCAGCAAAAGACACTCCTACGAGCAGTACTTC. The whole variable domain, remainder taken from reference TRBV7-2 and TRBJ2-7, is GAGVSQSPSNKVTEKGKDVELRCDPISGHTALYWYRQSLGQGLEFLIYFQGNSAPDKSGLPSDRFSAERTGGSVSTLTIQRTQQEDSAVYLCASSKRHSYEQYFGPGTRLTVT.

V is TRBV19 and J is TRBJ1-2; 7 nucleotides align to TRBD1. This CDR3 is 12 amino acids long. V lost 7 bases and J lost 4; bases outside the gene matches: 3. CDR1 is LNHDA and CDR2 is SQIVND in the germline V gene (reference sequence). In DNA, the CDR3 is TGTGCCAGTATGGACAGGATCTATGGCTACACCTTC. It yields the protein CASMDRIYGYTF.

The chain links TRBV27 to TRBJ1-1; D is perhaps TRBD1 (5 bases). Trimming removed 4 bases at V and 8 bases at J, with 14 bases between. Germline V gives CDR1 MNHEY, CDR2 SMNVEV (reference sequence). This CDR3 is 13 amino acids long. The CDR3 DNA reads as TGTGCCAGCAGTTCCCCAGGGATCCGGGAAGCTTTCTTT. Translation: CASSSPGIREAFF.

The count of this clone is one. This sequence joins TRBV4-1 and TRBJ2-1; D is possibly TRBD1 or TRBD2 (5 bases each). Germline V lookup: CDR1 MGHRA, CDR2 YSYEKL. V lost 5 bases to trimming and J lost 7 bases, with 15 bases between them. The CDR3 spans 14 residues. The CDR3 region is CASSSRGPKNEQFF. The CDR3 nucleotides read TGCGCCAGCAGCAGCCGGGGCCCGAAGAATGAGCAGTTCTTC.